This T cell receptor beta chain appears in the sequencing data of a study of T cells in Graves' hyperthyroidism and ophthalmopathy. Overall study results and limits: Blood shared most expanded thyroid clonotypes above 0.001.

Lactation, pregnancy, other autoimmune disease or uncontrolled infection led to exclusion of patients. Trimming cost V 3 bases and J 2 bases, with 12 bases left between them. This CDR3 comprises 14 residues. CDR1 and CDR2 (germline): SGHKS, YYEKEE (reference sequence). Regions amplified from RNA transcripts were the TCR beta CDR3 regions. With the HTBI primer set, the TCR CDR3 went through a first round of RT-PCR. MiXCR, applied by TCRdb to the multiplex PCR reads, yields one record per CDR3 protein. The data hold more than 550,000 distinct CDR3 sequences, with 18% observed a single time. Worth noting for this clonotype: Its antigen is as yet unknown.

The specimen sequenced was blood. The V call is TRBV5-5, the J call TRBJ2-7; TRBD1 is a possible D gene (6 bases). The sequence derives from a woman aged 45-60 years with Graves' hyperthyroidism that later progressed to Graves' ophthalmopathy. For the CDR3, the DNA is TGTGCCAGCAGCTACCGGGACACTGCCTACGAGCAGTACTTC. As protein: CASSYRDTAYEQYF.